Below, 10 T cell receptor beta chains from the same sample are listed, as sequenced in a study of blood T cell repertoires in COVID-19. The table came from immunoSEQ multiplex PCR; TCRdb's copy has only in-frame clones and leaves some out. The sample records about 270,000 clones, roughly nine tenths being singletons. The sample was PBMCs or T cells enriched from blood (not recorded which). These receptors all come from a woman aged 18-30 years who had recovered from COVID-19.

The V and J genes are TRBV5-1 and TRBJ2-1; 8 nucleotides line up with TRBD2. Germline trimming cut 4 bases from V and 7 bases from J; bases unmatched to any gene: 10. This CDR3 region has 15 residues. Germline V CDR1 and CDR2: SGHRS, YFSETQ. CDR3 sequence: CASSGGSGGSNEQFF. CDR3 nucleotides: TGCGCCAGCAGCGGGGGGAGCGGGGGATCTAATGAGCAGTTCTTC. Full variable domain (missing parts from reference TRBV5-1 and TRBJ2-1): KAGVTQTPRYLIKTRGQQVTLSCSPISGHRSVSWYQQTPGQGLQFLFEYFSETQRNKGNFPGRFSGRQFSNSRSEMNVSTLELGDSALYLCASSGGSGGSNEQFFGPGTRLTVL.

This clone showed up just a few times. The rearrangement joins TRBV19 to TRBJ1-1, with D possibly TRBD1 on 5 matching bases. The V gene lost 5 bases and the J gene lost 0 bases, with 16 bases spanning the gap. From germline, CDR1 is LNHDA and CDR2 SQIVND (reference sequence). This CDR3 has 16 residues. CDR3 loop: CASSGGSVYMNTEAFF. The CDR3 DNA reads TGTGCCAGTAGTGGGGGGTCTGTCTACATGAACACTGAAGCTTTCTTT.

The V gene is TRBV12-3 or TRBV12-4, the J gene TRBJ1-2, with 7 bases matching TRBD1. J lost 6 bases, V lost 1 base, and 2 bases had no gene match. The CDR3 covers 13 residues. CDR3 bases: TGTGCCAGCAGTTTAGTAGACAGGGATGGCTACACCTTC. It encodes CASSLVDRDGYTF.

The chain combines TRBV6-5 with TRBJ1-1, with D possibly TRBD1 on 6 matching bases. Germline CDR1 MNHEY, CDR2 SVGAGI. The CDR3 has 15 residues. Trimming cost V 6 bases and J 1 base, with 15 bases left between them. The CDR3 region has the DNA TGTGCCAGCAGCTCCCCCAGGACAGCGAACACTGAAGCTTTCTTT. Protein sequence: CASSSPRTANTEAFF.

The rearrangement links TRBV5-8 to TRBJ1-4; 7 bases are shared with TRBD1. Germline trimming cut 3 bases from V and 8 bases from J; bases unmatched to any gene: 4. Germline V gives CDR1 SGHTS, CDR2 YDEGEE. The CDR3 totals 13 residues. The CDR3 bases are TGTGCCAGCAGCTACAGGGGTCGGGAAAAACTGTTTTTT. Its protein is CASSYRGREKLFF.

The CDR3 region has the DNA TGTGCCATCGCTGGGTCCCGACAGGGGGCATGGAATGAGCAGTTCTTC. Its protein product is CAIAGSRQGAWNEQFF. The chain recombines TRBV10-3 with TRBJ2-1; 10 bases match TRBD1. Germline V gene sequence: CDR1 ENHRY, CDR2 SYGVKD. CDR3 length: 16 residues. The ends lost 8 bases at V and 7 bases at J; junction bases unmatched: 14.

This chain connects TRBV15 to TRBJ2-7; 13 bases align to TRBD2. This CDR3 comprises 17 residues. Germline values: CDR1 LNHNV, CDR2 YYDKDF (reference sequence). V gave up 0 bases and J gave up 4 bases; unmatched junction bases: 6. The CDR3 sequence is CATSRDGATSGGYEQYF. CDR3 nucleotide sequence: TGTGCCACCAGCAGAGATGGGGCGACTAGCGGGGGGTACGAGCAGTACTTC. Based on the CDR3 plus reference TRBV15 and TRBJ2-7, the full variable domain is DAMVIQNPRYQVTQFGKPVTLSCSQTLNHNVMYWYQQKSSQAPKLLFHYYDKDFNNEADTPDNFQSRRPNTSFCFLDIRSPGLGDTAMYLCATSRDGATSGGYEQYFGPGTRLTVT.

The chain recombines TRBV2 with TRBJ2-7; the D gene is possibly TRBD1 (5 bases). V dropped 6 bases and J dropped 7 bases, with 13 bases sitting between them. The CDR3 totals 12 residues. Germline V gives CDR1 SNHLY, CDR2 FYNNEI. The CDR3 protein is CASRDSVWEQYF. The CDR3 nucleotides read TGTGCCAGCAGAGACAGTGTGTGGGAGCAGTACTTC. Supplemented by reference TRBV2 and TRBJ2-7, the full variable domain reads EPEVTQTPSHQVTQMGQEVILRCVPISNHLYFYWYRQILGQKVEFLVSFYNNEISEKSEIFDDQFSVERPDGSNFTLKIRSTKLEDSAMYFCASRDSVWEQYFGPGTRLTVT.

V gene TRBV5-5 combines with J gene TRBJ1-1; D gene unclear. CDR1 is SGHKS, CDR2 YYEKEE, per germline (reference sequence). Deletions cut 2 bases from V and 5 bases from J, with 13 bases between. This CDR3 comprises 14 residues. The CDR3 sequence: CASSLLALVTEAFF. The CDR3 nucleotides read TGTGCCAGCAGCTTATTGGCCTTGGTGACTGAAGCTTTCTTT.

The rearrangement links TRBV2 to TRBJ1-2; D possibly corresponds to TRBD1 (6 bases). V gave up 10 bases and J gave up 5 bases, with 17 bases separating them. CDR1 and CDR2 (germline): SNHLY, FYNNEI. This CDR3 spans 13 amino acids. CDR3 loop: CATQLQGLYGYTF. The CDR3 DNA reads TGTGCCACCCAATTACAGGGTTTGTATGGCTACACCTTC.